This TCR beta chain was documented in a study of blood T cell repertoires in COVID-19 (dated by TCRdb to 2019 to 2021). For the study in its entirety: Samples covering the acute and convalescent phases of COVID-19 were provided by collaborators in the United States, Italy and Spain. Samples were obtained from the ongoing ImmuneRACE study (first 160 participants) and from about 1,300 subjects provided by 6 global collaborators. A de-identified subject ID, COVID-19 status, age in years and sex were almost always included in the sample metadata. Deeply sampled blood TCRbeta repertoires from subjects exposed to, actively infected with, or recovered from COVID-19 were included in the dataset. The prospective study material was composed of cDNA or gDNA derived from T cells, B-cell-depleted T cells, or PBMCs. A freely available public database, intended as a resource for researchers studying the immune response to SARS-CoV-2, is where the repertoires were released. Where available, HLA class I and class II types were obtained from metadata supplied by the sample provider rather than from assay-based typing. Study-wide findings and limitations: How much clinical and demographic metadata was included differed by source and by participant, and the metadata was provided uncurated.

Enrolling through a virtual design, the prospective study's participants ranged in age from roughly 18 to 95 years and lived across roughly 24 United States geographic areas. To assign participants to cohorts, the prospective study relied on clinical history that participants themselves reported in a screening survey and a study questionnaire. In the prospective study, whole blood, serum and a nasopharyngeal or oropharyngeal swab were collected from each participant by mobile phlebotomists. Prospective study participants could optionally give additional blood draws and questionnaires over an approximately 2-month period. Prospective study blood samples were shipped either frozen or at room temperature before DNA extraction. The immunoSEQ Assay, a bias-controlled multiplex PCR, was used to amplify TCRbeta CDR3 regions from genomic DNA. The source study handled its data this way. Within the assay, amplification of reference gene primers was used to estimate how many nucleated cells each sample contained. To quantify the absolute abundance of each unique TCRbeta CDR3 rearrangement, sequence reads were collapsed and filtered. For each sample, productive Simpson clonality was calculated as the square root of Simpson's diversity index over productive rearrangements. Drawn from immuneACCESS, this table holds only the in-frame rearrangements with V and J called that TCRdb kept. Clones are partly lost; checked studies trace under half to an unresolved V gene and leave the rest unexplained. V and J calls plus clone size are reproduced from that table; the DNA served to infer D and trimming. For this sample the table gives 200,000 to 250,000 clones, of which 85% to 90% were detected only once. In total, the top ten clones hold about 15% of the sample.

The CDR3 runs 13 amino acids, cysteine and phenylalanine included. Of all the DNA, just the CDR3 is kept, 39 bases in frame from base 1. Deletion took 1 base off V and 3 bases off J, with a span of 6 bases between the germline ends. From a lookup of the germline V gene, CDR1 and CDR2 are MNHEY and SVGAGI. Notes on this clone: Its antigen remains undetermined. Qualities for individual bases were not recorded, and no much larger clone is one base off.

The V and J genes are TRBV6-5 and TRBJ1-1; too little of a D gene remains to name it. The receptor comes from a woman aged 50 to 60 with acute COVID-19. Sequencing was performed on PBMCs or T cells enriched from blood (not recorded which). The CDR3 region reads CASSYLSDTEAFF. The nucleotides read TGTGCCAGCAGTTACTTGTCGGACACTGAAGCTTTCTTT.